This T cell receptor (beta chain) is drawn from a study of cytotoxic CD8 clonotypes in ibrutinib-treated CLL. The CDR3 runs to 13 residues. Trimming pared 5 bases from V and 4 bases from J, leaving 11 bases between. The germline gives CDR1 MDHEN, CDR2 SYDVKM. Study-level results: The times at which samples were taken varied between sustained-remission and progressing patients. Among the clonotypes, public ones were uncommon and contracted or held stable on treatment.

Produced via immunoSEQ multiplex PCR; TCRdb's table is partial and in-frame only. The table includes roughly 24,000 clones, approximately 80% detected once. With respect to this clone: Its specificity is not known.

The genes are TRBV28 and TRBJ1-2, with D maybe TRBD1 (5 bases). Sequencing was performed on PBMCs, taken before ibrutinib treatment. The TCR originated in a human donor with chronic lymphocytic leukemia. The CDR3 DNA follows: TGTGCCAGCAGTCAACAGGCGCTCTATGGCTACACCTTC. Amino acid sequence: CASSQQALYGYTF.